A single sample gave rise to the 6 T cell receptor beta chains below, sequenced in a study of T cells in localized non-small cell lung cancer. Only in-frame clones appear in the TCRdb table, and some are missing; sequencing was by immunoSEQ multiplex PCR. The data show 40,000 to 50,000 clones, with about 88% seen just once and 2% to 3% held by the top ten. The material was peripheral blood, obtained before any cancer treatment. These receptor sequences come from a female donor older than 55 with stage I squamous cell lung carcinoma.

The chain carries TRBV7-8 and TRBJ2-3; D might be TRBD2 (7 bases). V was trimmed by 3 bases and J by 2 bases, leaving 12 bases between them. The CDR3 totals 15 residues. Germline CDR1 is SGHVS and CDR2 is FQNEAQ. The CDR3 DNA sequence: TGTGCCAGCAGCTTTTTGCGGGGGCTCACAGATACGCAGTATTTT. As protein: CASSFLRGLTDTQYF.

The chain combines TRBV27 with TRBJ2-2, with a weak D call TRBD1 (6 bases). CDR3 size: 13 residues. Germline loops: CDR1 MNHEY, CDR2 SMNVEV (reference sequence). Trimming cost V 4 bases and J 4 bases, with 7 bases left between them. CDR3 amino acids: CASSSDSTGELFF. The CDR3 DNA follows: TGTGCCAGCAGTTCGGACAGCACCGGGGAGCTGTTTTTT.

The chain couples TRBV18 to TRBJ2-5; no firm D call. The V end was cut by 3 bases, the J end by 5 bases, with 10 bases between. The CDR3 length is 13 residues. Germline assignment: CDR1 KGHSH and CDR2 LQKENI. CDR3 protein: CASSPTGPETQYF. In nucleotides, the CDR3 is TGTGCCAGCTCACCGACGGGCCCGGAGACCCAGTACTTC.

The V and J genes are TRBV10-2 and TRBJ1-4, with a possible D match to TRBD1 (5 bases). The V gene's germline CDR1 is WSHSY and CDR2 SAAADI. CDR3 length equals 15 residues. The V and J ends lost 0 bases and 4 bases respectively, with 9 bases between them. CDR3 in DNA: TGCGCCAGCAGTGAGTCCGCAGGGATTAATGAAAAACTGTTTTTT. Its protein product is CASSESAGINEKLFF.

The chain has TRBV5-1 and TRBJ2-5; 10 bases line up with TRBD1. CDR3 length: 16 amino acids. V trimming: 2 bases; J trimming: 4 bases; junction bases outside the gene matches: 8. Germline values: CDR1 SGHRS, CDR2 YFSETQ. CDR3 sequence: CASSFQGQGILETQYF. The CDR3 bases are TGCGCCAGCAGCTTCCAGGGACAGGGGATTCTAGAGACCCAGTACTTC.

V usage is TRBV7-2 and J usage is TRBJ2-2; D is unclear. Germline loops: CDR1 SGHTA, CDR2 FQGNSA. This CDR3 is built from 14 residues. Trimming pared 1 base from V and 6 bases from J, leaving 9 bases between. Written as DNA, the CDR3 is TGTGCCAGCAGCTTAGGGGTGATCGCCGGGGAGCTGTTTTTT. This codes for CASSLGVIAGELFF.